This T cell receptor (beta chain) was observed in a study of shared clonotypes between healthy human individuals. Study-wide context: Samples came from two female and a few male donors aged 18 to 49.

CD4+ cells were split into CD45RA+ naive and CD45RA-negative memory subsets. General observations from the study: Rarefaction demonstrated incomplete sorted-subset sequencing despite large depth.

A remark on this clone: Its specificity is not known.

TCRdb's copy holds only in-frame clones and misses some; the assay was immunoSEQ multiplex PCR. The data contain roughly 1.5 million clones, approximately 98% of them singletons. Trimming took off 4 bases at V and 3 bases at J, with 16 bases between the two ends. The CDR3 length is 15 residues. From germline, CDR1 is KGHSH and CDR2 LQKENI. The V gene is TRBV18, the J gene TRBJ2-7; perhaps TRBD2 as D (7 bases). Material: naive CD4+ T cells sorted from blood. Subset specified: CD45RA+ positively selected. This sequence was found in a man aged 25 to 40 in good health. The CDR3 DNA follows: TGTGCCAGCTCACTAGGGGGGGGTAGCAGCTACGAGCAGTACTTC. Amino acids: CASSLGGGSSYEQYF.